These 20 T cell receptor beta chains share one sample of origin, sequenced in a study of cytomegalovirus exposure and HLA in healthy donors. The primer mix had 60 Vbeta and 13 Jbeta primers. Clones were sequenced by immunoSEQ multiplex PCR, and TCRdb holds only the in-frame ones, with some missing. Of approximately 88,000 clones in the sample, around three quarters were seen once. Sequencing used PBMCs. Receptors were obtained from a man aged 30-40 years in good health and CMV-seropositive.

The chain uses TRBV5-1 and TRBJ1-6; a possible D gene is TRBD1 (6 bases). Trimming took off 0 bases at V and 5 bases at J, with 9 bases between the two ends. Germline CDR1 reads SGHRS; CDR2 reads YFSETQ. This CDR3 has 15 amino acids. The CDR3 nucleotides are TGCGCCAGCAGCTTGGACAGGGCGGATAATTCACCCCTCCACTTT. Protein product: CASSLDRADNSPLHF.

The rearrangement uses TRBV6-5 and TRBJ1-5; D gene ambiguous. Germline V lookup: CDR1 MNHEY, CDR2 SVGAGI. With 0 bases removed from V and 0 bases from J, the gap between germline ends came to 6 bases. The CDR3 spans 15 residues. CDR3 bases: TGTGCCAGCAGTTACTCGGGAGGTAGCAATCAGCCCCAGCATTTT. Amino acids: CASSYSGGSNQPQHF.

The chain is built from TRBV5-1 and TRBJ1-4; tentatively, D is TRBD1 (5 bases). The germline V and J ends were trimmed by 4 bases and 2 bases, with 12 bases remaining between them. From germline, CDR1 is SGHRS and CDR2 YFSETQ. This CDR3 has 15 residues. CDR3 sequence: CASSASGWTNEKLFF. The CDR3 DNA follows: TGCGCCAGCAGCGCTTCAGGGTGGACTAATGAAAAACTGTTTTTT.

The sample holds a few counts of this clone. The chain carries TRBV19 and TRBJ2-5; 12 bases match TRBD2. J was trimmed by 5 bases and V by 9 bases; bases with no gene match: 19. The CDR3 has 18 amino acids. Germline assignment: CDR1 LNHDA and CDR2 SQIVND (reference sequence). The CDR3 loop reads CASASGLAGGPVGETQYF. As DNA, the CDR3 is TGTGCCAGCGCCTCGGGGCTAGCGGGGGGGCCGGTCGGGGAGACCCAGTACTTC.

This chain links TRBV7-9 with TRBJ2-5, with a tentative D call TRBD1 (6 bases). CDR3 size: 12 residues. Trimming took off 8 bases at V and 3 bases at J, with 10 bases between the two ends. The germline V gene encodes CDR1 SEHNR and CDR2 FQNEAQ (reference sequence). CDR3 sequence reads: CASQGLEETQYF. CDR3 bases: TGTGCCAGCCAGGGGCTTGAAGAGACCCAGTACTTC.

The chain couples TRBV19 to TRBJ1-4; possible D gene TRBD1, 6 bases. Germline V gene sequence: CDR1 LNHDA, CDR2 SQIVND (reference sequence). Trimming stripped 4 bases from V and 7 bases from J, with 13 bases between. The CDR3 spans 14 residues. DNA for the CDR3: TGTGCCAGTAGTACCAGGGGCCAAGGTGAAAAACTGTTTTTT. This gives the protein CASSTRGQGEKLFF.

This clone showed up just a few times. The V and J genes are TRBV9 and TRBJ2-5; 11 bases are a match to TRBD2. The germline gives CDR1 SGDLS, CDR2 YYNGEE. The CDR3 length is 16 residues. V lost 0 bases to trimming and J lost 4 bases; unmatched junction nucleotides: 5. The CDR3 region is CASSVGTSGSRETQYF. In nucleotides, the CDR3 is TGTGCCAGCAGCGTAGGTACTAGCGGGAGCCGAGAGACCCAGTACTTC.

This chain uses TRBV29-1 with TRBJ1-1; 7 nucleotides agree with TRBD1. From germline, CDR1 is SQVTM and CDR2 ANQGSEA. V dropped 5 bases and J dropped 6; count of bases not matched to a gene: 12. CDR3 size: 14 residues. The CDR3 region has the DNA TGCAGCGTTAGACAGACAGGGTATTACGCTGAAGCTTTCTTT. It encodes CSVRQTGYYAEAFF.

The J gene is TRBJ2-5, the V gene TRBV4-2; 14 nucleotides align to TRBD2. This CDR3 spans 16 amino acids. Germline CDR1 LGHNA, CDR2 YNFKEQ. V lost 4 bases and J lost 4; bases outside the gene matches: 5. In nucleotides, the CDR3 is TGTGCCAGCAGCCGGTCGACTAGCGGGGGGGGAGAGACCCAGTACTTC. Protein product: CASSRSTSGGGETQYF.

The rearrangement links TRBV28 to TRBJ2-7; D is possibly TRBD2 (6 bases). Germline CDR1 and CDR2: MDHEN and SYDVKM. The ends were cut back, 5 bases at V and 7 bases at J, with 9 bases in the middle. The CDR3 is 11 residues long. This CDR3 reads CASSGAGEQYF. The CDR3 nucleotides read TGTGCCAGCAGTGGGGCGGGAGAGCAGTACTTC. Supplemented by reference TRBV28 and TRBJ2-7, the full variable domain reads DVKVTQSSRYLVKRTGEKVFLECVQDMDHENMFWYRQDPGLGLRLIYFSYDVKMKEKGDIPEGYSVSREKKERFSLILESASTNQTSMYLCASSGAGEQYFGPGTRLTVT.

This chain joins TRBV19 and TRBJ1-2, with unresolved D. There are 13 residues in the CDR3. Germline V gene data show CDR1 as LNHDA and CDR2 as SQIVND (reference sequence). The V gene lost 8 bases and the J gene lost 2 bases, with 12 bases spanning the gap. The chain's CDR3 is CASRGGPNYGYTF. In nucleotides, the CDR3 is TGTGCCAGTCGGGGTGGCCCAAACTATGGCTACACCTTC.

This clone was picked up one time. CDR3 nucleotides: TGTGCCAGCAGCGTGAGCGGGGGGGGGAACACCGGGGAGCTGTTTTTT. It yields the protein CASSVSGGGNTGELFF. V gene TRBV9 combines with J gene TRBJ2-2; TRBD2 matches at 10 bases. Trimming at V came to 2 bases and at J to 1 base, leaving 2 bases not matched to a gene. In germline, CDR1 is SGDLS, CDR2 YYNGEE. CDR3 length equals 16 residues.

The chain employs TRBV28 and TRBJ1-5, with 7 bases lining up with TRBD1. V trimming: 6 bases; J trimming: 11 bases; junction bases outside the gene matches: 13. The CDR3 has 14 residues. Germline loops: CDR1 MDHEN, CDR2 SYDVKM. The CDR3 DNA is TGTGCCAGCAGAAGCCAGGGGGAAGCGGTGACCCAGCATTTT. It is translated as CASRSQGEAVTQHF.

This clone is a singleton in its sample. The chain uses TRBV2 and TRBJ2-1; D possibly corresponds to TRBD2 (5 bases). The CDR3 runs 14 residues. V lost 6 bases and J lost 4, with 13 bases in between. Germline V lookup: CDR1 SNHLY, CDR2 FYNNEI. The CDR3 loop reads CASSHGLDYNEQFF. As DNA, the CDR3 is TGTGCCAGCAGCCACGGACTGGATTACAATGAGCAGTTCTTC.

V gene TRBV27 combines with J gene TRBJ2-3; D is uncertain. CDR1 and CDR2 (germline): MNHEY, SMNVEV (reference sequence). Trimming took off 5 bases at V and 0 bases at J, with 6 bases between the two ends. CDR3 size: 13 residues. CDR3 sequence reads: CASSQTSTDTQYF. The CDR3 nucleotides are TGTGCCAGCAGTCAAACTAGCACAGATACGCAGTATTTT.

The rearrangement links TRBV28 to TRBJ1-1; no definite D call. CDR3 length: 13 residues. Trimming took 7 bases from V and 3 from J, leaving 12 bases between them. Germline-derived CDR1 and CDR2 are MDHEN and SYDVKM. CDR3 DNA: TGTGCCAGCACCTGGCGGGCGTACACTGAAGCTTTCTTT. Its translation: CASTWRAYTEAFF.

The rearrangement joins TRBV27 to TRBJ2-5, with TRBD2 matching 7 bases. CDR1 MNHEY and CDR2 SMNVEV come from the germline V gene (reference sequence). J gave up 2 bases and V 6 bases, and 6 bases lay outside the gene matches. CDR3 length: 14 amino acids. The CDR3 loop reads CASSRDYLQETQYF. The CDR3 region has the DNA TGTGCCAGCAGCCGGGACTACCTACAAGAGACCCAGTACTTC.

A single count supports this clone. The chain combines TRBV5-1 with TRBJ2-7, with 14 bases fitting TRBD2. This CDR3 comprises 16 residues. V was clipped by 0 bases and J by 5 bases; unmatched bases: 4. Germline CDR1 is SGHRS and CDR2 is YFSETQ. The CDR3 DNA reads TGCGCCAGCAGCTTGGCCCCGACTAGCGGGAGGGACGAGCAGTACTTC. Its translation: CASSLAPTSGRDEQYF.

The chain is built from TRBV28 and TRBJ1-4; TRBD1 is a possible D gene (6 bases). The CDR3 length is 15 residues. The germline V gene encodes CDR1 MDHEN and CDR2 SYDVKM. Trimming took 5 bases from V and 5 from J, leaving 15 bases between them. The CDR3 loop reads CASSVTGWGNEKLFF. The CDR3 DNA is TGTGCCAGCAGTGTCACAGGGTGGGGGAATGAAAAACTGTTTTTT.

This chain uses TRBV19 with TRBJ2-7, with 9 bases identical to TRBD2. From germline, CDR1 is LNHDA and CDR2 SQIVND (reference sequence). V was clipped by 3 bases and J by 5 bases; unmatched bases: 8. The CDR3 contains 15 residues. The chain's CDR3 is CASSIPSGRWNEQYF. The CDR3 DNA sequence: TGTGCCAGTAGTATTCCGAGCGGGAGGTGGAACGAGCAGTACTTC. Full variable domain (outside the CDR3, taken from reference TRBV19 and TRBJ2-7): DGGITQSPKYLFRKEGQNVTLSCEQNLNHDAMYWYRQDPGQGLRLIYYSQIVNDFQKGDIAEGYSVSREKKESFPLTVTSAQKNPTAFYLCASSIPSGRWNEQYFGPGTRLTVT.